This TCR beta chain is from a study of T-cell reconstitution after alpha-beta-depleted transplantation in children. Overall study findings and caveats: Where some patients showed high TCRbeta diversity at day 60, it came from recipient T cells and thymic progenitors that had survived. T-cell counts and diversity at one year post-transplant came mainly from newly produced T cells. Where alpha-beta T cells came from about two months after transplant was reportedly several hundred expanded graft clones.

Points on this clonotype: Its target is unknown.

Germline assignment: CDR1 SGHRS and CDR2 YFSETQ. The V segment lost 3 bases and the J segment 4 bases; nucleotides outside the gene matches: 7. The CDR3 has 14 residues. Preparing the TCRbeta library involved the use of unique molecular identifiers. One entry per CDR3 protein results from TCRdb running MiXCR on the PCR reads. The data show 600,000 to 700,000 distinct CDR3 sequences, with around 13% seen just once and around 0.79% held by the top ten. The sample here was PBMCs, taken before TCRalphabeta/CD19-depleted stem cell transplant. The chain recombines TRBV5-1 with TRBJ2-7; 7 nucleotides align to TRBD1. This TCR derives from a girl aged 2 to 10 with congenital amegakaryocytic thrombocytopenia, due to receive a stem cell transplant. The CDR3 region is CASSSRQGMYEQYF. Written as DNA, the CDR3 is TGCGCCAGCAGCTCGAGACAGGGAATGTACGAGCAGTACTTC.